This T cell receptor beta chain stems from a study of T-cell memory formation after mild COVID-19. Whole-study results and caveats: Detection of some responders pre-infection suggested pre-existing cross-reactive memory T cells participated. The SARS-CoV-2 specificity of second-wave clones reaching peak at day 37 remained unverified.

The CDR3 is 15 residues long. Germline loops: CDR1 LGHDT, CDR2 YNNKEL (reference sequence). Trimming cost V 1 base and J 2 bases; bases outside gene matches: 2. For this clonotype: The antigen is unknown.

TCRdb re-analysed the 5' RACE reads in MiXCR, keeping a single row per CDR3 protein. The data show some 450,000 distinct CDR3 sequences, 18% seen once. The rearrangement links TRBV3-1 to TRBJ2-5; TRBD2 aligns across 9 bases. This TCR was sampled from a man younger than 35 who had mild COVID-19 (a few samples of this study predate the infection). Cell type and time point are not known. Sequencing was done on a sample of PBMCs or a T cell subset sorted from them (not recorded which). The CDR3 DNA reads TGTGCCAGCAGCCAAGGTAGCGGGGGACAAGAGACCCAGTACTTC. Its protein is CASSQGSGGQETQYF.